A single sample is the source of the 30 T cell receptor beta chains below, sequenced in a study of cytomegalovirus exposure and HLA in healthy donors. The PCR was carried out with 60 Vbeta primers and 13 Jbeta primers. Libraries were prepared by immunoSEQ multiplex PCR; TCRdb keeps only in-frame clonotypes and omits some of them. This sample has fewer than 350,000 clones, with roughly 89% found just once. The material sequenced was PBMCs. Receptors originate from a woman younger than 35 in good health and CMV-seronegative.

V and J are TRBV6-5 and TRBJ2-7; no reliable D call. V gave up 5 bases and J gave up 5 bases, with 16 bases separating them. Germline V CDR1 and CDR2: MNHEY, SVGAGI. The CDR3 spans 14 residues. The CDR3 coding sequence is TGTGCCAGCAGTGCCCGACACGTCAAGGACGAGCAGTACTTC. Encoded protein: CASSARHVKDEQYF.

The J gene is TRBJ1-3, the V gene TRBV6-1; TRBD1 agrees at 7 bases. V lost 6 bases and J lost 0; bases outside the gene matches: 5. The germline CDR1 and CDR2 sequences are MNHNS and SASEGT. The CDR3 loop spans 15 amino acids. CDR3 loop: CASRRTGSSGNTIYF. CDR3 DNA sequence: TGTGCCAGCAGGAGGACAGGAAGCTCTGGAAACACCATATATTTT.

V gene TRBV19 combines with J gene TRBJ1-3; D is ambiguous. V gave up 8 bases and J gave up 2 bases, with 7 bases separating them. Per the germline V gene, CDR1 is LNHDA and CDR2 is SQIVND (reference sequence). The CDR3 totals 12 residues. Written as DNA, the CDR3 is TGTGCCAGTGGGCCTCCTGGAAACACCATATATTTT. It encodes CASGPPGNTIYF.

The V and J genes are TRBV7-6 and TRBJ2-3; D may be TRBD2 (6 bases). The V gene's germline CDR1 is SGHVS and CDR2 FNYEAQ. The germline V and J ends were trimmed by 6 bases and 0 bases, with 16 bases remaining between them. This CDR3 region has 16 residues. In nucleotides, the CDR3 is TGTGCCAGCAGACGTACTTTAGCGGAAAGCACAGATACGCAGTATTTT. Translated, it gives CASRRTLAESTDTQYF.

In its sample, this clone was seen once. The V and J genes are TRBV15 and TRBJ1-5; D gene uncertain. The CDR3 is made up of 15 amino acids. Germline CDR1 LNHNV, CDR2 YYDKDF (reference sequence). Trimming removed 3 bases at V and 4 bases at J, with 13 bases between. The CDR3 DNA reads as TGTGCCACCAGCAGGGGTAGGGAGGCTAATCAGCCCCAGCATTTT. Its translation: CATSRGREANQPQHF.

V is TRBV2 and J is TRBJ2-7, with a weak D call TRBD1 (5 bases). Per germline, CDR1 SNHLY and CDR2 FYNNEI. The CDR3 is 13 residues long. The ends were cut back, 6 bases at V and 5 bases at J, with 14 bases in the middle. CDR3 DNA: TGTGCCAGCAGCCAGAAGGGGTGGGACGAGCAGTACTTC. Translated, it gives CASSQKGWDEQYF.

V usage is TRBV7-6 and J usage is TRBJ1-1; TRBD1 might be the D (5 bases). The CDR3 has 16 amino acids. Trimming stripped 5 bases from V and 2 bases from J, with 18 bases between. Looked up from germline, CDR1 is SGHVS and CDR2 is FNYEAQ. CDR3: CASSPLVRGANTEAFF. CDR3 nucleotides: TGTGCCAGCAGCCCCCTTGTTAGGGGCGCTAACACTGAAGCTTTCTTT.

This chain uses TRBV7-8 with TRBJ1-6; 7 bases fit TRBD1. The CDR3 has 12 amino acids. J lost 11 bases, V lost 11 bases, and 9 bases had no gene match. The germline CDR1 and CDR2 sequences are SGHVS and FQNEAQ. CDR3 DNA sequence: TGTGCCTGCGGGACAGAATGGCCACCCCTCCACTTT. Translation gives CACGTEWPPLHF. The variable domain in full, completed from reference TRBV7-8 and TRBJ1-6, reads GAGVSQSPRYKVAKRGQDVALRCDPISGHVSLFWYQQALGQGPEFLTYFQNEAQLDKSGLPSDRFFAERPEGSVSTLKIQRTQQEDSAVYLCACGTEWPPLHFGNGTRLTVT.

This clone was observed once. The V and J genes are TRBV12-5 and TRBJ2-1, with 9 bases matching TRBD2. Trimming cost V 1 base and J 2 bases; bases outside gene matches: 3. Germline CDR1 is LGHNT and CDR2 is FRNRAP. The CDR3 totals 16 residues. The chain's CDR3 is CASGLDKRGAYNEQFF. The DNA for the CDR3 is TGTGCTAGTGGTTTGGATAAGCGGGGGGCCTACAATGAGCAGTTCTTC.

CDR3 sequence reads: CASRQGGTDTQYF. CDR3 nucleotide sequence: TGTGCCAGCAGACAGGGTGGTACAGATACGCAGTATTTT. V is TRBV2 and J is TRBJ2-3, with D possibly matching TRBD1 (6 bases). CDR1 is SNHLY, CDR2 FYNNEI, per germline. The V end was cut by 6 bases, the J end by 3 bases, with 10 bases between. The CDR3 is 13 residues long. The whole variable domain, filled in from reference TRBV2 and TRBJ2-3, reads EPEVTQTPSHQVTQMGQEVILRCVPISNHLYFYWYRQILGQKVEFLVSFYNNEISEKSEIFDDQFSVERPDGSNFTLKIRSTKLEDSAMYFCASRQGGTDTQYFGPGTRLTVL.

This clone was found a few times. This chain uses TRBV10-3 with TRBJ2-7; TRBD1 matches 9 bases. Germline CDR1 and CDR2: ENHRY and SYGVKD. V shed 4 bases, J shed 1 base, and the junction held 8 bases outside the gene matches. The CDR3 is made up of 16 amino acids. DNA of the CDR3: TGTGCCATCAGTGGGGGGGGACAGGGAAGTTCCTACGAGCAGTACTTC. Translated: CAISGGGQGSSYEQYF.

As regards this clone: Other DNA sequences from this sample encode an identical CDR3 as well. The chain combines TRBV18 with TRBJ1-2, with D tentatively TRBD1 (5 bases). The germline V and J ends were trimmed by 6 bases and 4 bases, with 18 bases remaining between them. Germline V CDR1 and CDR2: KGHSH, LQKENI. The CDR3 sequence is 15 residues long. CDR3 amino acids: CASSPGLDRSYGYTF. The CDR3 bases are TGTGCCAGCTCGCCCGGTCTAGACAGATCCTATGGCTACACCTTC. The full variable domain, with the rest looked up from reference TRBV18 and TRBJ1-2, is NAGVMQNPRHLVRRRGQEARLRCSPMKGHSHVYWYRQLPEEGLKFMVYLQKENIIDESGMPKERFSAEFPKEGPSILRIQQVVRGDSAAYFCASSPGLDRSYGYTFGSGTRLTVV.

The chain has TRBV7-2 and TRBJ1-2, with D hard to call. Germline V gene lookup returns CDR1 SGHTA and CDR2 FQGNSA. The ends were cut back, 5 bases at V and 6 bases at J, with 19 bases in the middle. The CDR3 has 15 amino acids. CDR3 nucleotide sequence: TGTGCCAGCAGCCTCTTTTGGGAGGAGATGAATGGCTACACCTTC. This encodes CASSLFWEEMNGYTF.

This clone was seen once. This chain joins TRBV2 and TRBJ1-2, with 7 bases that match TRBD1. Germline CDR1 reads SNHLY; CDR2 reads FYNNEI. V lost 0 bases and J lost 4; bases outside the gene matches: 5. The CDR3 is 15 amino acids. The CDR3 DNA follows: TGTGCCAGCAGTGAAGCGGACAGGAGTTTCTATGGCTACACCTTC. Translated: CASSEADRSFYGYTF.

This clone occurred once. This chain joins TRBV5-1 and TRBJ2-3; 7 nucleotides line up with TRBD1. The CDR3 covers 15 residues. The germline gives CDR1 SGHRS, CDR2 YFSETQ. The trim removed 5 bases at V and 5 bases at J, leaving 11 bases unmatched. Here the CDR3 reads CASRARPNRGDTQYF. The CDR3, as DNA: TGCGCCAGCAGGGCGCGCCCTAACAGGGGAGATACGCAGTATTTT.

This chain links TRBV9 with TRBJ1-2; tentative D call: TRBD1 (5 bases). V was clipped by 5 bases and J by 0 bases, with 11 bases between them. Germline values: CDR1 SGDLS, CDR2 YYNGEE. The CDR3 spans 14 residues. CDR3 bases: TGTGCCAGCAGGGGGGGGGTCGCTAACTATGGCTACACCTTC. It yields the protein CASRGGVANYGYTF.

The gene calls are TRBV11-2 and TRBJ2-7; perhaps TRBD1 as D (5 bases). Trimming removed 4 bases from V and 2 bases from J, with 9 bases in between. This CDR3 contains 13 residues. The germline gives CDR1 SGHAT, CDR2 FQNNGV. This CDR3 is CASSSTGPYEQYF. The CDR3 nucleotides read TGTGCCAGCAGCTCTACAGGTCCCTACGAGCAGTACTTC.

The chain combines TRBV27 with TRBJ2-5; 11 nucleotides agree with TRBD2. Germline V gene lookup returns CDR1 MNHEY and CDR2 SMNVEV (reference sequence). V trimming: 3 bases; J trimming: 9 bases; junction bases outside the gene matches: 12. CDR3 length: 16 amino acids. The CDR3 DNA follows: TGTGCCAGCAGTTTGACGCCTAGCGGGGGGACCTCACCCCAGTACTTC. It encodes CASSLTPSGGTSPQYF.

The CDR3: CASSDQGTDTQYF. For the CDR3, the DNA is TGCGCCAGCAGTGATCAGGGCACAGATACGCAGTATTTT. J is TRBJ2-3 and V is TRBV5-1; no firm D call. The V end was cut by 5 bases, the J end by 1 base, with 8 bases between. This CDR3 contains 13 residues. The germline V gene has CDR1 SGHRS and CDR2 YFSETQ.

The chain couples TRBV7-9 to TRBJ2-2, with D possibly matching TRBD2 (6 bases). Per germline, CDR1 SEHNR and CDR2 FQNEAQ (reference sequence). This CDR3 has 14 amino acids. The CDR3 loop reads CSTRPRGILGELFF. DNA for the CDR3: TGTTCCACCCGCCCCCGGGGGATACTCGGGGAGCTGTTTTTT.

The CDR3 here is CASSLRILGTSGTGELFF. The CDR3 nucleotides are TGTGCCAGCAGCTTAAGGATACTCGGGACTAGCGGCACCGGGGAGCTGTTTTTT. The chain couples TRBV11-3 to TRBJ2-2, with 11 positions matching TRBD2. This CDR3 has 18 residues. J gave up 4 bases and V 2 bases, and 9 bases lay outside the gene matches. From germline, CDR1 is SGHNT and CDR2 YENEEA.

The gene calls are TRBV27 and TRBJ1-6; maybe TRBD1 (5 bases). This CDR3 is built from 17 residues. Per the germline V gene, CDR1 is MNHEY and CDR2 is SMNVEV (reference sequence). V shed 1 base and J shed 7 bases, with 17 bases lying between them. CDR3 sequence: CASSLLSSGGENSPLHF. CDR3 nucleotides: TGTGCCAGCAGTTTATTGTCCTCCGGGGGAGAAAATTCACCCCTCCACTTT.

The V gene is TRBV29-1, the J gene TRBJ2-2; 11 positions match TRBD2. J gave up 1 base and V 0 bases, and 1 base lay outside the gene matches. Germline CDR1 reads SQVTM; CDR2 reads ANQGSEA. The CDR3 spans 16 residues. The CDR3 protein is CSVEETSGVNTGELFF. In DNA form, the CDR3 reads TGCAGCGTTGAAGAGACTAGCGGGGTGAACACCGGGGAGCTGTTTTTT.

The chain has TRBV6-1 and TRBJ2-2; D unclear. The V end was cut by 7 bases, the J end by 2 bases, with 11 bases between. The CDR3 loop spans 14 amino acids. Germline values: CDR1 MNHNS, CDR2 SASEGT. As DNA, the CDR3 is TGTGCCAGCATTAGCCCTTTCAACACCGGGGAGCTGTTTTTT. Protein: CASISPFNTGELFF.

The rearrangement links TRBV2 to TRBJ2-7, with 7 nucleotides matching TRBD2. The CDR3 totals 15 residues. With 1 base clipped from V and 1 base from J, the junction kept 4 bases outside the gene matches. Germline-derived CDR1 and CDR2 are SNHLY and FYNNEI. The CDR3 DNA sequence: TGTGCCAGCAGTGAAGAGGCGGGGGAATCCTACGAGCAGTACTTC. Translating gives CASSEEAGESYEQYF.

The V call is TRBV5-1, the J call TRBJ2-1; possibly TRBD1 for D (5 bases). Trimming took off 2 bases at V and 10 bases at J, with 10 bases between the two ends. Germline CDR1 reads SGHRS; CDR2 reads YFSETQ. CDR3 length equals 12 residues. CDR3 in amino acids: CASSLSGQEQFF. The CDR3 bases are TGCGCCAGCAGCTTATCTGGACAAGAGCAGTTCTTC.

The chain combines TRBV5-6 with TRBJ1-1; 7 nucleotides match TRBD1. The CDR3 has 16 amino acids. The germline V gene has CDR1 SGHDT and CDR2 YYEEEE. V shed 3 bases and J 1 base; nucleotides not matched to a gene: 9. CDR3: CASSYRHGTANTEAFF. The CDR3, as DNA: TGTGCCAGCAGCTATCGGCACGGGACAGCGAACACTGAAGCTTTCTTT. Using reference TRBV5-6 and TRBJ1-1 for the parts outside the CDR3, the full variable domain is DAGVTQSPTHLIKTRGQQVTLRCSPKSGHDTVSWYQQALGQGPQFIFQYYEEEERQRGNFPDRFSGHQFPNYSSELNVNALLLGDSALYLCASSYRHGTANTEAFFGQGTRLTVV.

V is TRBV21-1 and J is TRBJ1-3; TRBD1 is the table's D call, not checked against the DNA. TRBV21-1 is a documented pseudogene. The CDR3 contains 16 residues. The CDR3: CASSRDRGLSGNTIYF. DNA of the CDR3: TGTGCCAGCAGCAGGGACAGGGGGCTCTCTGGAAACACCATATATTTT.

The V and J genes are TRBV4-1 and TRBJ2-7; 7 nucleotides line up with TRBD2. The CDR3 covers 15 residues. Per the germline V gene, CDR1 is MGHRA and CDR2 is YSYEKL. V shed 1 base and J 1 base; nucleotides not matched to a gene: 4. CDR3 residues: CASSQGASGSYEQYF. CDR3 coding DNA: TGCGCCAGCAGCCAAGGGGCTAGCGGTTCCTACGAGCAGTACTTC.

V usage is TRBV2 and J usage is TRBJ2-2; 7 nucleotides agree with TRBD1. Trimming at V came to 2 bases and at J to 1 base, leaving 4 bases not matched to a gene. The CDR3 is 16 amino acids. The germline CDR1 and CDR2 sequences are SNHLY and FYNNEI. CDR3 coding DNA: TGTGCCAGCAGTGAATTTAGGACAGGGAACACCGGGGAGCTGTTTTTT. This sequence encodes CASSEFRTGNTGELFF. Complete variable domain (other parts from reference TRBV2 and TRBJ2-2): EPEVTQTPSHQVTQMGQEVILRCVPISNHLYFYWYRQILGQKVEFLVSFYNNEISEKSEIFDDQFSVERPDGSNFTLKIRSTKLEDSAMYFCASSEFRTGNTGELFFGEGSRLTVL.